The TCR beta chain described here comes from a study of T cell responses to AZD1222 COVID-19 vaccine. Notes on this clone: Its antigen remains unidentified.

The assay was immunoSEQ multiplex PCR, and TCRdb's table has in-frame clones only and misses some. The table records about 120,000 clones, approximately 90% of them present only once. Researchers grouped second doses given at about 4 or about 12 weeks into one pool. Findings and caveats of the study: Targeting of unmutated variant regions was reportedly seen in nearly half of spike-specific TCRs. Repertoire sampling occurred only after the peak T cell response.

This CDR3 has 16 amino acids. The germline V gene encodes CDR1 MNHEY and CDR2 SVGEGT. V was pared by 6 bases and J by 3 bases, with 17 bases between. The receptor was derived from an adult who received the AZD1222 COVID-19 vaccine. Sample: peripheral blood, taken 28 days after the second AZD1222 dose. The rearrangement joins TRBV6-2 or TRBV6-3 to TRBJ2-2; D may be TRBD1 (5 bases). The CDR3 region is CASSPTGVGHTGELFF. CDR3 in DNA: TGTGCCAGCAGCCCAACAGGTGTCGGGCACACCGGGGAGCTGTTTTTT.